The 24 T cell receptor beta chains listed next were all sequenced from one sample in a study of T cell repertoires in cytomegalovirus infection. Each CDR3 protein is one row after TCRdb ran MiXCR on the reads. The repertoire holds 250,000 or so distinct CDR3 sequences, with approximately 15% as singletons. The specimen sequenced was CD8+ T cells from PBMCs. The receptors derive from a human donor in good health (CMV status not recorded). Some clones in this sample may be carry-over from other donors' samples.

A word on this clonotype: A read error may be the cause here, since a much bigger clone is one base away. The chain couples TRBV7-2 to TRBJ2-1; no clear D gene. V was trimmed by 4 bases and J by 8 bases, leaving 18 bases between them. The CDR3 consists of 15 residues. CDR1 SGHTA and CDR2 FQGNSA come from the germline V gene. The CDR3 DNA reads as TGTGCCAGCAGCTCACTATTACGGGCAGAGGATGAGCAGTTCTTC. This codes for CASSSLLRAEDEQFF.

V usage is TRBV9 and J usage is TRBJ2-3, with D tentatively TRBD1 (6 bases). This CDR3 has 14 residues. The germline V gene encodes CDR1 SGDLS and CDR2 YYNGEE. V lost 3 bases and J 4 bases, leaving 12 bases between the germline ends. The CDR3 loop is CASSEAGGADTQYF. CDR3 bases: TGTGCCAGCAGCGAGGCTGGGGGCGCAGATACGCAGTATTTT. The whole variable domain, remainder taken from reference TRBV9 and TRBJ2-3, is DSGVTQTPKHLITATGQRVTLRCSPRSGDLSVYWYQQSLDQGLQFLIQYYNGEERAKGNILERFSAQQFPDLHSELNLSSLELGDSALYFCASSEAGGADTQYFGPGTRLTVL.

The rearrangement links TRBV19 to TRBJ1-1; TRBD1 agrees at 10 bases. The CDR3 contains 17 residues. With V trimmed by 4 bases and J by 1 base, 9 bases remained unmatched. Germline lookup yields CDR1 LNHDA and CDR2 SQIVND (reference sequence). In nucleotides, the CDR3 is TGTGCCAGTAGTAACTCCGGGACAGGGGCTGAGAACACTGAAGCTTTCTTT. Encoded protein: CASSNSGTGAENTEAFF.

This clonotype has only a few counts. V and J are TRBV19 and TRBJ1-2, with D tentatively TRBD1 (5 bases). The CDR3 runs 12 residues. CDR1 is LNHDA and CDR2 is SQIVND in the germline V gene (reference sequence). V lost 5 bases and J lost 5, with 9 bases in between. The CDR3 DNA sequence: TGTGCCAGTAGTCCGGACACGTATGGCTACACCTTC. Its translation: CASSPDTYGYTF.

The chain combines TRBV6-8 with TRBJ1-1; 9 nucleotides align to TRBD1. Germline loops: CDR1 MNHGY, CDR2 SAAAGT. The CDR3 has 12 residues. Losses at the gene ends were 6 bases for V and 11 bases for J; bases not matched to a gene: 7. CDR3 DNA: TGTGCCAGCAGGAGGACAGGGGCGTTGGCTTTCTTT. Amino acids: CASRRTGALAFF.

This chain links TRBV7-4 with TRBJ1-1, with 12 bases matching TRBD1. Germline CDR1 SGHVT, CDR2 SQSDAQ. J lost 5 bases, V lost 6 bases, and 10 bases had no gene match. The CDR3 contains 16 residues. Here the CDR3 DNA reads TGTGCCAGCAGTAGACCGGGACAGGGGGCGCGGACTGAAGCTTTCTTT. Protein: CASSRPGQGARTEAFF.

Many counts were recorded for this clonotype. The chain combines TRBV7-2 with TRBJ2-7; a possible D gene is TRBD1 (6 bases). Germline V gene lookup returns CDR1 SGHTA and CDR2 FQGNSA. This CDR3 is 15 amino acids long. V lost 4 bases and J 3 bases, leaving 16 bases between the germline ends. The CDR3 bases are TGTGCCAGCAGCTCCGTCCCCGGGACACGCTACGAGCAGTACTTC. This sequence encodes CASSSVPGTRYEQYF. Complete variable domain (other parts from reference TRBV7-2 and TRBJ2-7): GAGVSQSPSNKVTEKGKDVELRCDPISGHTALYWYRQSLGQGLEFLIYFQGNSAPDKSGLPSDRFSAERTGGSVSTLTIQRTQQEDSAVYLCASSSVPGTRYEQYFGPGTRLTVT.

This clonotype was seen ten or more times. This sequence joins TRBV6-2 or TRBV6-3 and TRBJ2-7; D tentatively fits TRBD1 or TRBD2 (5 bases each). CDR1 is MNHEY and CDR2 is SVGEGT in the germline V gene. This CDR3 contains 15 residues. V was clipped by 7 bases and J by 5 bases, with 21 bases between them. The CDR3 sequence: CASTEGTDEVDEQYF. For the CDR3, the DNA is TGTGCCAGCACCGAAGGGACCGACGAGGTTGACGAGCAGTACTTC.

As to this clonotype: One junction end disagrees with the germline gene, perhaps due to a read error. The V call is TRBV20-1, the J call TRBJ1-1, with D hard to call. Germline values: CDR1 DFQATT, CDR2 SNEGSKA (reference sequence). The CDR3 has 12 amino acids. CDR3 region: CSARAGLREAFF. CDR3 bases: TGCAGTGCGAGAGCAGGTTTGCGGGAAGCTTTCTTT.

The V and J genes are TRBV10-3 and TRBJ2-7; D gene unclear. The CDR3 is 13 amino acids. V shed 7 bases and J shed 6 bases, with 16 bases lying between them. CDR1 and CDR2 (germline): ENHRY, SYGVKD. DNA for the CDR3: TGTGCCATCACGGAACATGTATTGGGCGAGCAGTACTTC. Protein: CAITEHVLGEQYF.

There are many counts of this clonotype. The J gene is TRBJ1-1, the V gene TRBV4-1, with no clear D. Germline V gene lookup returns CDR1 MGHRA and CDR2 YSYEKL. The CDR3 is made up of 16 amino acids. Trimming removed 1 base from V and 0 bases from J, with 12 bases in between. The CDR3 DNA sequence: TGCGCCAGCAGCCAAGTCGTTGGCAGCTTGAACACTGAAGCTTTCTTT. Translated, it gives CASSQVVGSLNTEAFF.

This clonotype was recorded only once. The chain couples TRBV5-1 to TRBJ2-5; no reliable D call. Germline V gene data show CDR1 as SGHRS and CDR2 as YFSETQ. This CDR3 comprises 15 residues. Trimming pared 2 bases from V and 0 bases from J, leaving 11 bases between. The DNA for the CDR3 is TGCGCCAGCAGCTTTTACGGAACCGACCAAGAGACCCAGTACTTC. Translating gives CASSFYGTDQETQYF.

A note on this clonotype: This could be a read error, since a much larger clone is one nucleotide away. CDR3 coding DNA: TGTGCCAGCAGTTACGAACTGGACACTAAAGCTTTCTTT. Translated, it gives CASSYELDTKAFF. This chain connects TRBV6-5 to TRBJ1-1, with a tentative D call TRBD1 (5 bases). Germline CDR1 reads MNHEY; CDR2 reads SVGAGI. The CDR3 runs to 13 residues.

CDR3 loop: CASSALYGAGYEQYF. DNA of the CDR3: TGTGCCAGCAGTGCTTTGTACGGGGCGGGCTACGAGCAGTACTTC. This sequence joins TRBV6-1 and TRBJ2-7; TRBD1 or TRBD2 may be the D gene (5 bases each). The germline V gene has CDR1 MNHNS and CDR2 SASEGT. Trimming left V 4 bases short and J 3 bases short, with 16 bases between. The length of the CDR3 is 15 residues.

This clonotype showed up many times. The chain employs TRBV7-8 and TRBJ2-2, with a weak D call TRBD1 (5 bases). V was shortened by 5 bases and J by 3 bases, with 13 bases between the two germline ends. This CDR3 contains 15 residues. Germline V gene sequence: CDR1 SGHVS, CDR2 FQNEAQ. CDR3 coding DNA: TGTGCCAGCAGCGCAGCAGCAGGGTACACCGGGGAGCTGTTTTTT. This codes for CASSAAAGYTGELFF.

The chain combines TRBV7-3 with TRBJ2-7; D perhaps matches TRBD1 (7 bases). The CDR3 sequence is 15 residues long. V lost 0 bases to trimming and J lost 3 bases, with 12 bases between them. CDR1 SGHTA and CDR2 FQGTGA come from the germline V gene. CDR3 sequence reads: CASSLTPGGHYEQYF. CDR3 DNA: TGTGCCAGCAGCTTAACTCCAGGGGGGCACTACGAGCAGTACTTC. The variable domain in full, with the rest retrieved from reference TRBV7-3 and TRBJ2-7, is GAGVSQTPSNKVTEKGKYVELRCDPISGHTALYWYRQSLGQGPEFLIYFQGTGAADDSGLPNDRFFAVRPEGSVSTLKIQRTERGDSAVYLCASSLTPGGHYEQYFGPGTRLTVT.

This clonotype was recorded many times. The chain is built from TRBV7-3 and TRBJ1-2; 8 bases are shared with TRBD1. This CDR3 has 15 residues. Per germline, CDR1 SGHTA and CDR2 FQGTGA. Losses at the gene ends were 4 bases for V and 8 bases for J; bases not matched to a gene: 12. The CDR3 here is CASSSTAGGNHGYTF. The CDR3 nucleotides are TGTGCCAGCAGCTCCACGGCAGGGGGCAATCACGGCTACACCTTC.

The chain carries TRBV3-1 and TRBJ2-1; 14 nucleotides align to TRBD2. V trimming: 1 base; J trimming: 0 bases; junction bases outside the gene matches: 5. Germline lookup yields CDR1 LGHDT and CDR2 YNNKEL (reference sequence). The CDR3 extends over 19 amino acids. This CDR3 reads CASSQGLAGGLSSYNEQFF. CDR3 nucleotide sequence: TGTGCCAGCAGCCAAGGACTAGCGGGGGGGCTTTCCTCCTACAATGAGCAGTTCTTC.

This clonotype has ten or more counts. The chain carries TRBV6-1 and TRBJ1-1; no reliable D call. There are 14 residues in the CDR3. With 6 bases removed from V and 5 bases from J, the gap between germline ends came to 16 bases. Germline lookup yields CDR1 MNHNS and CDR2 SASEGT. The CDR3 reads CASRPGGLWTEAFF. In DNA, the CDR3 is TGTGCCAGCAGGCCCGGCGGACTATGGACTGAAGCTTTCTTT.

As for this clonotype: Just one base apart from a much larger clone, this may be a read error. V usage is TRBV28 and J usage is TRBJ2-4, with TRBD2 as a possible D gene (5 bases). V lost 3 bases to trimming and J lost 0 bases, with 12 bases between them. Germline V CDR1 and CDR2: MDHEN, SYDVKM. CDR3 length: 16 amino acids. The CDR3 nucleotides read TGTGCCAGCAGTTTGGGGTTCGGGATAGCCAAAAACATTCAGTACTTC. Protein sequence: CASSLGFGIAKNIQYF. The entire variable domain, with the rest obtained from reference TRBV28 and TRBJ2-4, is as follows: DVKVTQSSRYLVKRTGEKVFLECVQDMDHENMFWYRQDPGLGLRLIYFSYDVKMKEKGDIPEGYSVSREKKERFSLILESASTNQTSMYLCASSLGFGIAKNIQYFGAGTRLSVL.

This clonotype was counted between two and nine times. The chain recombines TRBV20-1 with TRBJ2-7; perhaps TRBD2 as D (6 bases). The length of the CDR3 is 12 residues. V was trimmed by 3 bases and J by 2 bases, leaving 8 bases between them. Germline V gives CDR1 DFQATT, CDR2 SNEGSKA (reference sequence). The CDR3 region is CSASWRAYEQYF. CDR3 nucleotides: TGCAGTGCTAGCTGGAGGGCCTACGAGCAGTACTTC.

The chain carries TRBV20-1 and TRBJ1-2; 11 positions match TRBD1. CDR3 length: 13 residues. Germline trimming cut 5 bases from V and 2 bases from J; bases unmatched to any gene: 1. CDR1 and CDR2 from the germline V gene are DFQATT and SNEGSKA (reference sequence). CDR3 nucleotide sequence: TGCAGTGCTCGGGACAGGGGGAACTATGGCTACACCTTC. It is translated as CSARDRGNYGYTF.

There are a few counts of this clonotype. The rearrangement links TRBV13 to TRBJ1-3, with TRBD1 as a possible D gene (5 bases). The CDR3 covers 15 residues. The V end was cut by 4 bases, the J end by 0 bases, with 10 bases between. From germline, CDR1 is PRHDT and CDR2 FYEKMQ (reference sequence). The CDR3 region has the DNA TGTGCCAGCAGCTCGACAGACTTCTCTGGAAACACCATATATTTT. Amino acids: CASSSTDFSGNTIYF.

There are a few counts of this clonotype. V is TRBV7-2 and J is TRBJ2-3; TRBD2 aligns across 7 bases. CDR3 length: 17 residues. V lost 0 bases, J lost 3 bases, and 9 bases stayed unmatched. Germline V gene lookup returns CDR1 SGHTA and CDR2 FQGNSA. The CDR3 region has the DNA TGTGCCAGCAGCTTAGCCGGTTTAGGACTAGTAACAGATACGCAGTATTTT. Protein product: CASSLAGLGLVTDTQYF. The full variable domain, with the rest looked up from reference TRBV7-2 and TRBJ2-3, is GAGVSQSPSNKVTEKGKDVELRCDPISGHTALYWYRQSLGQGLEFLIYFQGNSAPDKSGLPSDRFSAERTGGSVSTLTIQRTQQEDSAVYLCASSLAGLGLVTDTQYFGPGTRLTVL.